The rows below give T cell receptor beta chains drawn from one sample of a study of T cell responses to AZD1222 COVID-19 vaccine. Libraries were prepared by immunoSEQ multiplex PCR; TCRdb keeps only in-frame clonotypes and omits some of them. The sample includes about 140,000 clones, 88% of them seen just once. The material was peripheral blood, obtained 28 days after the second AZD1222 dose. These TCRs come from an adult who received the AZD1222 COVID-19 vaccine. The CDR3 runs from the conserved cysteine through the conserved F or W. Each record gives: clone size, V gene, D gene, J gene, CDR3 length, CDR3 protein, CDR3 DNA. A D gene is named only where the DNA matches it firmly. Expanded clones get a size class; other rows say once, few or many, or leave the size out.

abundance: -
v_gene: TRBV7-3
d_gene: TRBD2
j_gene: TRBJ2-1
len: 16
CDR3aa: CASSIAGGPPIPEQFF
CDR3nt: TGTGCCAGCAGCATAGCGGGAGGGCCTCCGATTCCTGAGCAGTTCTTC

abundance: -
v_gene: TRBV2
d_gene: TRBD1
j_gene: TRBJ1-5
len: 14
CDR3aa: CASTRTGAGQPQHF
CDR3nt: TGTGCCAGCACCCGTACAGGGGCCGGACAGCCCCAGCATTTT

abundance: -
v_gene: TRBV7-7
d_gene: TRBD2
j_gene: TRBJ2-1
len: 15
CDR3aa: CASSEGGSSYNEQFF
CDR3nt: TGTGCTAGTTCCGAAGGCGGGAGCTCCTACAATGAGCAGTTCTTC

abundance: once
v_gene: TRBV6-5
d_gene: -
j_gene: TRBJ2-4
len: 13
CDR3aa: CASSSQEQNIQYF
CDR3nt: TGTGCCAGCAGTTCTCAGGAGCAAAACATTCAGTACTTC

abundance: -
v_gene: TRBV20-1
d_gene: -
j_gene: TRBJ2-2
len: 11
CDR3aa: CSPANTGELFF
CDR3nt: TGCAGTCCTGCGAACACCGGGGAGCTGTTTTTT

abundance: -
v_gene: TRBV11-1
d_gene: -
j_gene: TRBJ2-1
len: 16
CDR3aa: CASSLAMRGSYNEQFF
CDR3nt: TGTGCCAGCAGCTTAGCGATGAGAGGCTCCTACAATGAGCAGTTCTTC

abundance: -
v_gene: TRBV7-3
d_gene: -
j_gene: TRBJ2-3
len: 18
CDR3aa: CASSPQPGASWGTDTQYF
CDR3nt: TGTGCCAGCAGCCCTCAACCCGGGGCTAGTTGGGGCACAGATACGCAGTATTTT

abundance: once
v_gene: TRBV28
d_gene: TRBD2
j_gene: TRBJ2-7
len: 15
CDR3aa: CASSFRLAGGYEQYF
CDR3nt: TGTGCCAGCAGTTTTAGGTTAGCGGGAGGCTACGAGCAGTACTTC

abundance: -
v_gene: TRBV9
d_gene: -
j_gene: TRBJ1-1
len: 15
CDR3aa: CASSASHIMNTEAFF
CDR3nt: TGTGCCAGCAGCGCAAGTCACATCATGAACACTGAAGCTTTCTTT

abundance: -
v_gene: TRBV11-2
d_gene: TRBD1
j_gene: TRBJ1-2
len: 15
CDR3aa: CASSLFGGQGVDYTF
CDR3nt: TGTGCCAGCAGCTTATTTGGGGGACAGGGGGTTGACTACACCTTC

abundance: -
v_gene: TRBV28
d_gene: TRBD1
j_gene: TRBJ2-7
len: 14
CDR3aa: CASRQGQGAYEQYF
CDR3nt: TGTGCCAGCAGACAGGGACAGGGGGCCTACGAGCAGTACTTC

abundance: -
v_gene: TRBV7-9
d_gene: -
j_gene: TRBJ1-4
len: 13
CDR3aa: CAGGGVSNEKLFF
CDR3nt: TGTGCGGGAGGGGGGGTCTCTAATGAAAAACTGTTTTTT

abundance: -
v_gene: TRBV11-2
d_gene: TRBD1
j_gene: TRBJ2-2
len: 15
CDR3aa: CASSLSTFTGQGMFF
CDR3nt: TGTGCCAGCAGCTTGAGTACCTTCACGGGACAGGGAATGTTTTTT

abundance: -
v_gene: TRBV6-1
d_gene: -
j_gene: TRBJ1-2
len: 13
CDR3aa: CASSEGGSYGYTF
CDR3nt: TGTGCCAGCAGTGAGGGGGGGAGCTATGGCTACACCTTC

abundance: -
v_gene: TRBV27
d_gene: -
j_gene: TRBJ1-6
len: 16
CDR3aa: CASKVEGLLATSPLHF
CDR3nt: TGTGCCAGCAAGGTGGAGGGGTTGCTGGCGACTTCACCCCTCCACTTT

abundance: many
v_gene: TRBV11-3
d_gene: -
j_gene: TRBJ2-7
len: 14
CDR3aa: CASSPYDRPYEQYF
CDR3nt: TGTGCCAGCAGCCCCTATGACAGGCCCTACGAGCAGTACTTC

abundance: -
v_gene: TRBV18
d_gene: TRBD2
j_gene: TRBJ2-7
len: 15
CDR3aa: CASSSGLAHPYEQYF
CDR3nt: TGTGCCAGCTCGTCGGGACTAGCGCACCCCTACGAGCAGTACTTC

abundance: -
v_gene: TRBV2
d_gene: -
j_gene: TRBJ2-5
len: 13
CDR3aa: CASSVHLKETQYF
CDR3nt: TGTGCCAGCAGTGTACACCTGAAAGAGACCCAGTACTTC

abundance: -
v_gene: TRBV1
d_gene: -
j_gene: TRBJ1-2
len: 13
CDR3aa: CTSTIQGRLGYTF
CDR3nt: TGCACCAGCACCATTCAAGGAAGGTTAGGCTACACCTTC

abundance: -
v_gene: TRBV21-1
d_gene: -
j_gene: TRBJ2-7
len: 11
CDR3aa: CASRGGYEQYF
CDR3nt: TGTGCCAGCAGGGGGGGGTACGAGCAGTACTTC

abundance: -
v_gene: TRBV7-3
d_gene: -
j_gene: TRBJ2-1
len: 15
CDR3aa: CASSLNGRSYNEQFF
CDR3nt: TGTGCCAGCAGCTTAAACGGGCGATCCTACAATGAGCAGTTCTTC

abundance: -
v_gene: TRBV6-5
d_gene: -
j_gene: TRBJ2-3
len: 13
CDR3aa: CASSQGFTDTQYF
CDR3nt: TGTGCCAGCAGTCAGGGGTTCACAGATACGCAGTATTTT

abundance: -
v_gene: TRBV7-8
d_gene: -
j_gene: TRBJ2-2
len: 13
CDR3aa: CASSPALVGELFF
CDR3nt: TGTGCCAGCAGCCCAGCATTGGTCGGGGAGCTGTTTTTT

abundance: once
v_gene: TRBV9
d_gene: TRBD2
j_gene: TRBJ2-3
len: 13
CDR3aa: CASRGGLTDTQYF
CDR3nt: TGTGCCAGCCGGGGGGGCCTCACAGATACGCAGTATTTT

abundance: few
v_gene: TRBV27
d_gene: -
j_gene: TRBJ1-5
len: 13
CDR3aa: CASSWGAGQPQHF
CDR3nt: TGTGCCAGCTCGTGGGGGGCTGGTCAGCCCCAGCATTTT

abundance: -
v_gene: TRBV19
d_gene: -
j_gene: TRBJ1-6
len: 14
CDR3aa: CASSMSAYNSPLHF
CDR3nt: TGTGCCAGTAGTATGTCGGCTTATAATTCACCCCTCCACTTT

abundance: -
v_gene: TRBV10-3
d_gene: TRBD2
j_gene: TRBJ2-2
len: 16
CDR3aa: CAITSGGATNTGELFF
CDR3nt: TGTGCCATCACCAGCGGGGGCGCAACGAACACCGGGGAGCTGTTTTTT

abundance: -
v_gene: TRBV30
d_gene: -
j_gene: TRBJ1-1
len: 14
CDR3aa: CAWSVHGQTYEAFF
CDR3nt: TGTGCCTGGAGTGTACACGGGCAGACCTATGAAGCTTTCTTT

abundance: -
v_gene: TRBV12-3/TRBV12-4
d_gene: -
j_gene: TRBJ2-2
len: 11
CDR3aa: CASSTTGELFF
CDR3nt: TGTGCCAGCAGTACCACCGGGGAGCTGTTTTTT

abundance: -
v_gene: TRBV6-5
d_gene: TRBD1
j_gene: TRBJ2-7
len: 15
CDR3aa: CASRGRRTGAYEQYF
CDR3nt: TGTGCCAGCAGGGGGAGGCGGACAGGGGCGTACGAGCAGTACTTC

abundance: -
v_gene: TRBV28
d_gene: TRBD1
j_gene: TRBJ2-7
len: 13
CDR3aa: CASFGTGYYEQYF
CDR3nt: TGTGCCAGCTTCGGGACAGGGTACTACGAGCAGTACTTC

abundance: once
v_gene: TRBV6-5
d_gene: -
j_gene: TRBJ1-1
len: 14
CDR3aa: CASSIQGILAEAFF
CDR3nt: TGTGCCAGCAGTATACAGGGTATTTTGGCTGAAGCTTTCTTT

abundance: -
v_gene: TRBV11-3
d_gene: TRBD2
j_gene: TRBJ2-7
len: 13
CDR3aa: CASSLLAGYEQYF
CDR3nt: TGTGCCAGCAGCCTGCTAGCGGGATACGAGCAGTACTTC

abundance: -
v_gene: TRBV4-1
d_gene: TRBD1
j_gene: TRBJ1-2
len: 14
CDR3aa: CASRVWTGGGGYTF
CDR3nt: TGCGCCAGCAGGGTATGGACAGGGGGAGGAGGCTACACCTTC

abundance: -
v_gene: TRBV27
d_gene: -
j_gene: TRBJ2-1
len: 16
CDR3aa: CASSLSGLTFYNEQFF
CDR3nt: TGTGCCAGCAGTTTATCGGGTCTAACCTTCTACAATGAGCAGTTCTTC

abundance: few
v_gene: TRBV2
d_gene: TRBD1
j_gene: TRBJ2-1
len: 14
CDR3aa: CASAQGRTYNEQFF
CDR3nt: TGTGCCAGCGCACAGGGGCGTACCTACAATGAGCAGTTCTTC

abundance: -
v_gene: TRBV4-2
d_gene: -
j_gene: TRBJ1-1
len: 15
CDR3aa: CASSQPQGSNTEAFF
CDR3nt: TGTGCCAGCAGCCAGCCCCAAGGCTCGAACACTGAAGCTTTCTTT

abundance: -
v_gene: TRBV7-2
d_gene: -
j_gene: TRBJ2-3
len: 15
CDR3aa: CASSLGSPSTDTQYF
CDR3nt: TGTGCCAGCAGCTTAGGATCGCCCAGCACAGATACGCAGTATTTT

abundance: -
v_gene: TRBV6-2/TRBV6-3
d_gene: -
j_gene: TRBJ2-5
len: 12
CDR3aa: CASSPSKVTQYF
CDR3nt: TGTGCCAGCAGTCCGTCCAAGGTGACCCAGTACTTC

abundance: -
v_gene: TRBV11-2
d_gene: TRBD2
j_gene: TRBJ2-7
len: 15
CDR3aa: CASSFGLAGVREQYF
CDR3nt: TGTGCCAGCAGCTTCGGACTAGCGGGAGTTAGAGAGCAGTACTTC

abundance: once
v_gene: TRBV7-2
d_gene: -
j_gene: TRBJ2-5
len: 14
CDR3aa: CASSARLIQETQYF
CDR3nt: TGTGCCAGCAGCGCCCGACTAATACAAGAGACCCAGTACTTC

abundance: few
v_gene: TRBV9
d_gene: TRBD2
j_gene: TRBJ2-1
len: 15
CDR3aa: CASSVGLANYNEQFF
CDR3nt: TGTGCCAGCAGCGTAGGACTAGCGAATTACAATGAGCAGTTCTTC

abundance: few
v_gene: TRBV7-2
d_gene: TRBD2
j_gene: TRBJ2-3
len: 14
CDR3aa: CASSLSPSGGTQYF
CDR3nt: TGTGCCAGCAGCTTATCCCCCAGCGGGGGTACGCAGTATTTT

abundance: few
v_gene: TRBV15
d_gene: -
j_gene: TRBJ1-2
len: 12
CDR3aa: CATSRGGNGYTF
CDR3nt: TGTGCCACCAGCAGAGGGGGAAATGGCTACACCTTC

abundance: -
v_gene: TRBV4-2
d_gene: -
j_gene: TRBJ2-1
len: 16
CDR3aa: CASSLQRAGFYNEQFF
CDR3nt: TGTGCCAGCAGCCTCCAGCGGGCGGGGTTTTACAATGAGCAGTTCTTC

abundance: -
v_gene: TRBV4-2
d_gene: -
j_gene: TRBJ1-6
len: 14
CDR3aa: CASSLKHQNSPLHF
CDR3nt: TGTGCCAGCAGCCTCAAACACCAAAATTCACCCCTCCACTTT

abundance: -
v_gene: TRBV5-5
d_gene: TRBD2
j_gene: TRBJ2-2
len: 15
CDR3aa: CASSPSGGALGELFF
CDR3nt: TGTGCCAGCAGCCCTAGCGGGGGGGCCCTCGGGGAGCTGTTTTTT

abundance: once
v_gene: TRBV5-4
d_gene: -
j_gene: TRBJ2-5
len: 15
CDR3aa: CASSLGGRNQETQYF
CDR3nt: TGTGCCAGCAGCTTGGGAGGTCGGAACCAAGAGACCCAGTACTTC

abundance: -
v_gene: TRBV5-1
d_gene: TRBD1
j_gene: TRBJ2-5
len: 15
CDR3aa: CASSLVFGQEETQYF
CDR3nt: TGCGCCAGCAGCTTGGTCTTCGGACAGGAAGAGACCCAGTACTTC

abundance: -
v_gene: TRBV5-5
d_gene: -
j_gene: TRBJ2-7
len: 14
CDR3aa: CASSWDTGVWEQYF
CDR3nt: TGTGCCAGCAGCTGGGACACTGGGGTCTGGGAGCAGTACTTC

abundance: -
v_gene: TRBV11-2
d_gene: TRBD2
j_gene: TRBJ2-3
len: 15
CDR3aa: CASSFTSTSGPVQYF
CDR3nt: TGTGCCAGCAGCTTCACGTCGACTAGCGGCCCCGTGCAGTATTTT

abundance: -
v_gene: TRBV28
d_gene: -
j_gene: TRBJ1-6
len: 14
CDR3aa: CASSLGQGRSPLHF
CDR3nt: TGTGCCAGCAGTTTGGGTCAGGGTAGATCACCCCTCCACTTT

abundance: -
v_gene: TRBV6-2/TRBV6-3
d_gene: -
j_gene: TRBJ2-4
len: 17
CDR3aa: CASSSSLGLVAKNIQYF
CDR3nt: TGTGCCAGCAGTTCTTCCCTGGGGCTAGTAGCCAAAAACATTCAGTACTTC

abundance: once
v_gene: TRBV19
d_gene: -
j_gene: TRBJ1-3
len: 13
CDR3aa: CASSARDRNTIYF
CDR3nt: TGTGCCAGTAGTGCCCGGGACAGAAACACCATATATTTT

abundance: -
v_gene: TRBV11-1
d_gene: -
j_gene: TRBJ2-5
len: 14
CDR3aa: CASSLPDGEETQYF
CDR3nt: TGTGCCAGCAGCTTACCCGACGGGGAAGAGACCCAGTACTTC

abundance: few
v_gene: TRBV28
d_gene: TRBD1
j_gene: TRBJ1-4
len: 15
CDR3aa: CASSIPGQGARKLFF
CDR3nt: TGTGCCAGCAGTATACCGGGACAGGGGGCGAGAAAACTGTTTTTT

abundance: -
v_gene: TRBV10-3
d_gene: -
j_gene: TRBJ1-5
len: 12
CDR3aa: CAISEGNQPQHF
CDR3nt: TGTGCCATCAGTGAAGGAAATCAGCCCCAGCATTTT

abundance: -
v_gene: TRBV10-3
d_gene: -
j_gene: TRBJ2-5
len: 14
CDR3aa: CAISPPGGQETQYF
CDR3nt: TGTGCCATCAGCCCCCCGGGCGGTCAAGAGACCCAGTACTTC